The rows below give T cell receptor beta chains drawn from one sample of a study of shared clonotypes between healthy human individuals. The protocol was immunoSEQ multiplex PCR, while the TCRdb copy is restricted to in-frame clones and leaves out a portion. This table holds around 530,000 clones, roughly four fifths found once. The specimen was PBMCs. The receptors here all came from a woman between 40 and 50 years old in good health. Some clones in this sample may be carry-over from other donors' samples. Both conserved end residues are part of each CDR3. The order of the fields is D gene, J gene, clone size, V gene, CDR3 protein, CDR3 DNA. D genes are given only for firm matches. A row's size may be missing; if present it is once, few, many or a size class.

TRBD2	TRBJ2-5	.	TRBV27	CASRPGLAAVPETQYF	TGTGCCAGCAGGCCGGGACTAGCGGCAGTTCCAGAGACCCAGTACTTC
.	TRBJ2-7	.	TRBV6-1	CASSLPGTQAYEQYF	TGTGCCAGCAGTCTACCTGGGACCCAGGCCTACGAGCAGTACTTC
.	TRBJ1-3	.	TRBV5-1	CASSLEGAGTSGNTIYF	TGCGCCAGCAGCTTGGAAGGGGCCGGGACCTCTGGAAACACCATATATTTT
.	TRBJ1-1	.	TRBV6-5	CASSRSSTEAFF	TGTGCCAGCAGTCGGTCGTCCACTGAAGCTTTCTTT
.	TRBJ1-2	few	TRBV5-6	CASSLKGPYGYTF	TGTGCCAGCAGCTTGAAGGGTCCCTATGGCTACACCTTC
TRBD1	TRBJ2-5	.	TRBV6-1	CASRNAGGETQYF	TGTGCCAGCAGAAACGCAGGGGGAGAGACCCAGTACTTC
.	TRBJ2-3	.	TRBV27	CASSFSVLGTDTQYF	TGTGCCAGCAGCTTTAGCGTGCTCGGCACAGATACGCAGTATTTT
TRBD1	TRBJ2-7	once	TRBV5-4	CASSLDGQGWEQYF	TGTGCCAGCAGCTTGGACGGACAGGGTTGGGAGCAGTACTTC
.	TRBJ1-1	.	TRBV18	CASSPSGWGGGTEAFF	TGTGCCAGCTCACCATCGGGGTGGGGAGGGGGCACTGAAGCTTTCTTT
.	TRBJ2-1	few	TRBV29-1	CSVEGRRQIYNEQFF	TGCAGCGTTGAGGGTCGGAGACAGATCTACAATGAGCAGTTCTTC
.	TRBJ2-7	once	TRBV5-1	CASSWGPGRSYEQYF	TGCGCCAGCAGCTGGGGCCCTGGACGCTCCTACGAGCAGTACTTC
.	TRBJ2-1	.	TRBV15	CATSRDIAEYNEQFF	TGTGCCACCAGCAGAGATATAGCAGAATACAATGAGCAGTTCTTC
.	TRBJ2-3	.	TRBV5-1	CASSLTVGSTDTQYF	TGCGCCAGCAGCTTAACGGTGGGAAGCACAGATACGCAGTATTTT
.	TRBJ1-1	.	TRBV18	CASSEGGLANTEAFF	TGTGCCAGCTCCGAGGGGGGGCTGGCGAACACTGAAGCTTTCTTT
.	TRBJ1-5	.	TRBV25-1	CASSSKGEHQPQHF	TGTGCCAGCAGTTCCAAGGGTGAGCATCAGCCCCAGCATTTT
.	TRBJ2-1	.	TRBV30	CAWTLTGVNEQFF	TGTGCCTGGACCCTGACGGGAGTGAATGAGCAGTTCTTC
.	TRBJ2-1	.	TRBV10-3	CAISEGNSNEQFF	TGTGCCATCAGTGAGGGGAATTCCAATGAGCAGTTCTTC
.	TRBJ1-4	.	TRBV7-2	CASSLDRGEGEKLFF	TGTGCCAGCAGCTTAGACCGGGGGGAAGGTGAAAAACTGTTTTTT
.	TRBJ2-6	.	TRBV4-1	CASSRVERVSGANVLTF	TGCGCCAGCAGCCGAGTCGAAAGAGTCTCTGGGGCCAACGTCCTGACTTTC
TRBD2	TRBJ2-1	.	TRBV15	CATSRDIPSGRVYNEQFF	TGTGCCACCAGCAGAGATATCCCAAGCGGGAGAGTATACAATGAGCAGTTCTTC